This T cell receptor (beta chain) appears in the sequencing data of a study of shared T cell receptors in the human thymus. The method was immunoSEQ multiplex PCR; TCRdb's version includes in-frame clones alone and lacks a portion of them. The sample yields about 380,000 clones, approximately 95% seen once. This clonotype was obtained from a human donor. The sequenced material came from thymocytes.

The DNA of the CDR3 is TGTGCCAGCAGCTGGGAGGTGACAGGGATGAACACTGAAGCTTTCTTT. It yields the protein CASSWEVTGMNTEAFF. The chain is built from TRBV5-4 and TRBJ1-1; 7 bases align to TRBD1. The length of the CDR3 is 16 residues. Looked up from germline, CDR1 is SGHNT and CDR2 is YYREEE (reference sequence). J was trimmed by 0 bases and V by 3 bases; bases with no gene match: 8. The full variable domain, in which reference TRBV5-4 and TRBJ1-1 provide the parts outside the CDR3, is ETGVTQSPTHLIKTRGQQVTLRCSSQSGHNTVSWYQQALGQGPQFIFQYYREEENGRGNFPPRFSGLQFPNYSSELNVNALELDDSALYLCASSWEVTGMNTEAFFGQGTRLTVV.